This T cell receptor (beta chain) was sequenced in a study of T cell responses to AZD1222 COVID-19 vaccine (dated by TCRdb to the early 2020s). Context from the whole study: TCR sequencing covered 230 or so trial participants: some 210 given two doses of AZD1222 and 26 given two doses of MenACWY control vaccine. Enrollment into the trials was organized by age into subgroups of 18-55, 56-69 and 70-plus years, and those subgroups contained roughly 150, 30 and 60 TCR-sequenced participants, respectively. The paper's findings and limits, for the study overall: The 56-69-year group was small, and its depth increase did not reach significance, likely because of low power. Reportedly, almost half of the unique spike-specific TCRs recognized epitopes lying outside the regions that are mutated in the B.1.351 and B.1.1.7 variants. CD4 TCRs associated with the vaccine covered the entire spike protein, and the dominant responses were in regions 160-218 and 743-854. Participants were mostly white British and included more females than males, and it was suggested by the authors that clonal diversity may have been underestimated. Because no samples from the day 14 peak response were available, repertoires could be characterized only after the peak T cell response. After two AZD1222 doses, both the breadth and the depth of spike-specific TCRs were significantly higher than at day 0 and than in MenACWY recipients. Only five to seven AZD1222 recipients were SARS-CoV-2 seropositive at baseline, limiting conclusions about previously exposed vaccinees.

The CDR3 regions of human TCRbeta chains were subjected to immunosequencing. On the study's bioinformatics: Repertoire TCRs were checked for matches against a reference library of SARS-CoV-2-specific TCRs that had been generated using the MIRA antigen-specificity platform. Breadth was defined as the fraction of unique TCRs that were SARS-CoV-2-associated, and depth was defined as the fraction of total T cells that were SARS-CoV-2-associated. Using the MIRA data, each spike-specific TCR was assigned both to the spike region to which the TCR was reactive and to a CD4 or CD8 class. Log10-transformed breadth and depth values were compared by one-way ANOVA with Sidak's multiple comparisons tests. As stored in TCRdb, this immuneACCESS dataset retains in-frame rearrangements with V and J assigned. A fraction of the clones does not appear; measured against another copy, unresolved V genes explain less than half of the discrepancy, and the remainder lacks a known reason. V and J calls and clone size are copied from that table; D and trimming were computed from the DNA. In all, the sample holds 120,000 or so clones, and over 75% of those were seen once. 18% of the sample is in the top ten clones.

The CDR3 starts with the cysteine, ends with the phenylalanine, and has 11 residues. Solely the CDR3 DNA is kept, with 33 bases framed from the first base. V is clipped by 1 base and J by 6 bases, and the sequence between their germline boundaries is 0 bases long. As encoded in the germline V gene, CDR1 is MGHRA while CDR2 is YSYEKL. According to the study, the label for this sample's time point signals: baseline before first vaccination. The sample's treatment or condition, from its label and the paper: meningococcal conjugate vaccine given as trial control. Vaccinee samples were obtained from the UK trials COV001 and COV002, which included a single-blind randomized controlled phase 2/3 trial of AZD1222 (ChAdOx1 nCoV-19) in healthy adults. For TCRbeta chain sequencing, PBMC samples from trial participants were taken at day 0 and at day 28 after the second dose. Note on this clone: Its antigen target is currently unknown. Nothing much larger sits one base from this clone, and base qualities are not available.

The TCR comes from an adult in good health. The sample consisted of peripheral blood, taken on day 0 of MenACWY control vaccination. Rearrangement joined TRBV4-1 to TRBJ2-2; the D gene is unclear. This receptor carries the CDR3 CASSQAGELFF. The bases read TGCGCCAGCAGCCAAGCCGGGGAGCTGTTTTTT.